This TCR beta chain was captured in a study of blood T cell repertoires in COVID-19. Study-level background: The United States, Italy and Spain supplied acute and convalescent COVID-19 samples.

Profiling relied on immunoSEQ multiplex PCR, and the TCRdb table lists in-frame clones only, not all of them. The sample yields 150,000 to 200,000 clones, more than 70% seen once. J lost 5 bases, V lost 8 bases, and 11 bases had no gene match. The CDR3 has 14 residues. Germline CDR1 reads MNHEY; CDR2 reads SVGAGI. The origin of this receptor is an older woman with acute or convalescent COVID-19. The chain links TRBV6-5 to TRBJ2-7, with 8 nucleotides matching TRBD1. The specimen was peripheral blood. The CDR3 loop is CASGRTGSSHEQYF. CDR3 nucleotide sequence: TGTGCCAGCGGACGGACAGGGTCTAGTCACGAGCAGTACTTC.